The text below deals with one T cell receptor beta chain. The data stem from a study of T-cell memory formation after mild COVID-19. Each CDR3 protein is one row after TCRdb ran MiXCR on the 5' RACE reads. The sample includes approximately 580,000 distinct CDR3 sequences, around 20% of them seen just once. The TCR sequence derives from an adult woman who had mild COVID-19 (a few samples of this study predate the infection). Cell type and time point are not known. The sequenced sample consisted of PBMCs or a T cell subset sorted from them (not recorded which).

The CDR3 sequence: CASSRSYGVGKNIQYF. CDR3 sequence (DNA): TGTGCCAGCAGCAGATCCTACGGGGTAGGCAAAAACATTCAGTACTTC. The chain employs TRBV11-3 and TRBJ2-4; possibly TRBD2 for D (5 bases). This CDR3 contains 16 residues. V dropped 5 bases and J dropped 3 bases, with 17 bases sitting between them. Germline assignment: CDR1 SGHNT and CDR2 YENEEA.